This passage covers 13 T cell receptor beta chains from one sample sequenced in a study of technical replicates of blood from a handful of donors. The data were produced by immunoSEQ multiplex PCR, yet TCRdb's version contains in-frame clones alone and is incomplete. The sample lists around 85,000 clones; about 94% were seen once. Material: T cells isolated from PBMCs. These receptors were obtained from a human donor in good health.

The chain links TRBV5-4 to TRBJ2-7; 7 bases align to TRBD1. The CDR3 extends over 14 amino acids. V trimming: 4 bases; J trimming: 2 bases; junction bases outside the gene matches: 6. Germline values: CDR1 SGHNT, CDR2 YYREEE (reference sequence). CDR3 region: CASSLTGFPYEQYF. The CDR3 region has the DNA TGTGCCAGCAGCCTGACAGGGTTTCCCTACGAGCAGTACTTC.

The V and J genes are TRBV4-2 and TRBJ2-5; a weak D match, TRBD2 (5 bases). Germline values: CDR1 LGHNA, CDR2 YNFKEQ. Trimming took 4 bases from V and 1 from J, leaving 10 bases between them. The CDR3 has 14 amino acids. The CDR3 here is CASSLGEIQETQYF. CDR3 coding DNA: TGTGCCAGCAGCCTCGGGGAGATCCAAGAGACCCAGTACTTC.

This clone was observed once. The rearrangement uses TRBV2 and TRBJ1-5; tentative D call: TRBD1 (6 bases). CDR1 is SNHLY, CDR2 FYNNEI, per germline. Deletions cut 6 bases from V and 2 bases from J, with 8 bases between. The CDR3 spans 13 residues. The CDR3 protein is CASRGAGNQPQHF. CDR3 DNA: TGTGCCAGCAGGGGGGCAGGCAATCAGCCCCAGCATTTT.

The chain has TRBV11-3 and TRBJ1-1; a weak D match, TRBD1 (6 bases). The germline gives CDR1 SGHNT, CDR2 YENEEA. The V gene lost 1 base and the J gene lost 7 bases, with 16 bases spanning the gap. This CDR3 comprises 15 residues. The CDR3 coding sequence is TGTGCCAGCAGCTTAGGTCGGGGGGCGAATGGTGAAGCTTTCTTT. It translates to CASSLGRGANGEAFF.

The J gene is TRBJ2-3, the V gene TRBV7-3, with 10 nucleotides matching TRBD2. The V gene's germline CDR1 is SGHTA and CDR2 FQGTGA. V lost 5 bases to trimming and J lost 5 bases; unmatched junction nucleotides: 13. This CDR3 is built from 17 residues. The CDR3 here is CASSLDPGLASGDTQYF. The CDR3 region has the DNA TGTGCCAGCAGCCTAGATCCGGGACTAGCGTCGGGAGATACGCAGTATTTT. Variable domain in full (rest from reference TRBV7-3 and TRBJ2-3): GAGVSQTPSNKVTEKGKYVELRCDPISGHTALYWYRQSLGQGPEFLIYFQGTGAADDSGLPNDRFFAVRPEGSVSTLKIQRTERGDSAVYLCASSLDPGLASGDTQYFGPGTRLTVL.

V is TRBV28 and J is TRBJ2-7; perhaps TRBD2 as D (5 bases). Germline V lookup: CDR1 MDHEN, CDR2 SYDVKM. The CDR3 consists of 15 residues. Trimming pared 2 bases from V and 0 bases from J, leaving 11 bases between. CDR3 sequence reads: CASSLQPGYSYEQYF. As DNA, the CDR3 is TGTGCCAGCAGTTTACAGCCGGGGTACTCCTACGAGCAGTACTTC. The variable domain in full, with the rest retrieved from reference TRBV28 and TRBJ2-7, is DVKVTQSSRYLVKRTGEKVFLECVQDMDHENMFWYRQDPGLGLRLIYFSYDVKMKEKGDIPEGYSVSREKKERFSLILESASTNQTSMYLCASSLQPGYSYEQYFGPGTRLTVT.

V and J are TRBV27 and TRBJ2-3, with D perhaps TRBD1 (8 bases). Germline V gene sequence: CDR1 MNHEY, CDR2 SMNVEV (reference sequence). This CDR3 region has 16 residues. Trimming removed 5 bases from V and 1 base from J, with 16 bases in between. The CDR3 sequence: CASSQQGGYGTDTQYF. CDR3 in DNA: TGTGCCAGCAGTCAACAGGGGGGGTATGGCACAGATACGCAGTATTTT.

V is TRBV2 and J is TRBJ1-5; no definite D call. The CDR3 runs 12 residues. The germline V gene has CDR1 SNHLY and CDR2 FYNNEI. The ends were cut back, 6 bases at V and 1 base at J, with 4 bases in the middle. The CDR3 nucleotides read TGTGCCAGCAGACAGAGCAATCAGCCCCAGCATTTT. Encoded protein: CASRQSNQPQHF.

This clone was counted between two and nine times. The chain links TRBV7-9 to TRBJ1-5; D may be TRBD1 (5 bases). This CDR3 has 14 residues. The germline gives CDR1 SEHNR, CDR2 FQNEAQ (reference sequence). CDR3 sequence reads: CAGSRGDGNQPQHF. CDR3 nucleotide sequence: TGTGCTGGAAGCCGGGGGGATGGCAATCAGCCCCAGCATTTT.

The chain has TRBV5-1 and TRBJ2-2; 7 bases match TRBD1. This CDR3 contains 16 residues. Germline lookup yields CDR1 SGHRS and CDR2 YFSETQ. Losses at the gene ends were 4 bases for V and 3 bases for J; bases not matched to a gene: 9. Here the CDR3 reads CASSPRTGVDTGELFF. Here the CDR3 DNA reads TGCGCCAGCAGCCCGCGGACAGGCGTGGACACCGGGGAGCTGTTTTTT.

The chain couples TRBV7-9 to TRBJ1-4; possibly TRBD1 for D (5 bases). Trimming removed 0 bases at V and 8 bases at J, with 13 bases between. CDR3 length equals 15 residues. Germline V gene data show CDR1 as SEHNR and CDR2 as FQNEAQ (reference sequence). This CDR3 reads CASSLAAGRGEKLFF. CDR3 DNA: TGTGCCAGCAGCTTAGCGGCAGGCCGGGGGGAAAAACTGTTTTTT.

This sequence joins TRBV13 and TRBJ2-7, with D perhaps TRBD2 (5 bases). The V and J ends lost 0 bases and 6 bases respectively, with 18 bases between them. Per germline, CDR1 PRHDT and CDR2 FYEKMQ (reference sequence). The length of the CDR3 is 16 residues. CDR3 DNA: TGTGCCAGCAGCTTAGGGCCGGGAAGGACCAGCCTCGAGCAGTACTTC. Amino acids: CASSLGPGRTSLEQYF.

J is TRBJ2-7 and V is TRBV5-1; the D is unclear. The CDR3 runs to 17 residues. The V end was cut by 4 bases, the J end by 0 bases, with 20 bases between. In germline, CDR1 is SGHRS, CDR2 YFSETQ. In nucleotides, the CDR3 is TGCGCCAGCAGCCCTCCGGCTGTTGGCGGTAGCTCCTACGAGCAGTACTTC. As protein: CASSPPAVGGSSYEQYF.